What follows are 26 T cell receptor beta chains derived from one specimen sequenced in a study of blood T cell repertoires in COVID-19. The table came from immunoSEQ multiplex PCR; TCRdb's copy has only in-frame clones and leaves some out. The sample yields hundreds of thousands of clones, roughly four fifths seen once. Sequenced input: peripheral blood. All receptors come from an elderly woman with COVID-19, enrolled during active disease.

V usage is TRBV6-5 and J usage is TRBJ1-5, with D possibly TRBD1 on 5 matching bases. Per the germline V gene, CDR1 is MNHEY and CDR2 is SVGAGI. V lost 7 bases to trimming and J lost 5 bases, with 12 bases between them. This CDR3 has 13 residues. The CDR3 spells CASTAGVHQPQHF. The CDR3 nucleotides are TGTGCCAGCACTGCGGGGGTCCATCAGCCCCAGCATTTT.

The chain couples TRBV6-5 to TRBJ2-7; tentatively, D is TRBD2 (5 bases). V gave up 2 bases and J gave up 3 bases, with 11 bases separating them. This CDR3 has 14 residues. Germline V gene lookup returns CDR1 MNHEY and CDR2 SVGAGI. The CDR3 loop reads CASSYGRGVYEQYF. CDR3 nucleotides: TGTGCCAGCAGTTACGGACGGGGAGTCTACGAGCAGTACTTC.

This chain connects TRBV7-3 to TRBJ2-1; no clear D. The CDR3 totals 14 residues. Germline CDR1 reads SGHTA; CDR2 reads FQGTGA. V was cut by 4 bases and J by 4 bases, with 11 bases left in between. Here the CDR3 reads CASSSAHGYNEQFF. In DNA form, the CDR3 reads TGTGCCAGCAGCTCCGCGCATGGTTACAATGAGCAGTTCTTC.

The chain recombines TRBV9 with TRBJ2-2; TRBD2 matches at 10 bases. The CDR3 has 16 residues. The J segment lost 2 bases and the V segment lost 4 bases, leaving 5 bases of the junction unmatched. Per germline, CDR1 SGDLS and CDR2 YYNGEE. The CDR3 sequence is CASSPTSGVNTGELFF. CDR3 in DNA: TGTGCCAGCAGCCCTACTAGCGGGGTAAACACCGGGGAGCTGTTTTTT.

This clone has a handful of counts. The chain has TRBV30 and TRBJ1-6; D perhaps matches TRBD1 (5 bases). The CDR3 length is 13 residues. Germline CDR1 and CDR2: GTSNPN and SVGIG (reference sequence). Deletions cut 3 bases from V and 10 bases from J, with 13 bases between. CDR3: CAWSQGGNSPLHF. CDR3 nucleotide sequence: TGTGCCTGGAGCCAGGGAGGGAACTCACCCCTCCACTTT.

J is TRBJ1-6 and V is TRBV30; D possibly corresponds to TRBD1 (5 bases). V was shortened by 4 bases and J by 11 bases, with 21 bases between the two germline ends. CDR1 is GTSNPN, CDR2 SVGIG, per germline (reference sequence). CDR3 length equals 15 residues. The DNA of the CDR3 is TGTGCCTGGACCCATCTAGGCGAGGGGAGGCCACCCCTCCACTTT. This sequence encodes CAWTHLGEGRPPLHF.

The chain links TRBV12-3 or TRBV12-4 to TRBJ1-2, with D unresolved. Trimming shortened V by 6 bases and J by 8 bases, and 16 bases separated the two germline ends. The CDR3 spans 13 residues. CDR3 protein: CASRVQATLGYTF. In DNA, the CDR3 is TGTGCCAGCAGGGTCCAGGCGACCTTGGGCTACACCTTC.

The gene calls are TRBV18 and TRBJ1-1, with TRBD1 as a possible D gene (5 bases). The CDR3 totals 13 residues. Germline CDR1 KGHSH, CDR2 LQKENI. Between the trimmed V and J ends, which lost 3 bases and 5 bases, there was a span of 10 bases. In DNA form, the CDR3 reads TGTGCCAGCTCACCGCAAGGGGATACTGAAGCTTTCTTT. It is translated as CASSPQGDTEAFF.

This clone was recorded a few times. This chain joins TRBV5-4 and TRBJ2-3, with D unclear. V lost 2 bases, J lost 8 bases, and 9 bases lay in between. Germline CDR1 and CDR2: SGHNT and YYREEE (reference sequence). The CDR3 consists of 12 residues. The CDR3 DNA is TGTGCCAGCAGCTTTGGTGGAGTTACGCAGTATTTT. Residues: CASSFGGVTQYF.

This chain links TRBV7-8 with TRBJ1-1; the D is unclear. CDR3 size: 15 residues. The germline gives CDR1 SGHVS, CDR2 FQNEAQ. V was trimmed by 3 bases and J by 5 bases, leaving 16 bases between them. In DNA, the CDR3 is TGTGCCAGCAGCTTCGGGCGGGGAACACCGACTGAAGCTTTCTTT. Amino acid sequence: CASSFGRGTPTEAFF. Combining the CDR3 with reference TRBV7-8 and TRBJ1-1 gives the whole variable domain GAGVSQSPRYKVAKRGQDVALRCDPISGHVSLFWYQQALGQGPEFLTYFQNEAQLDKSGLPSDRFFAERPEGSVSTLKIQRTQQEDSAVYLCASSFGRGTPTEAFFGQGTRLTVV.

The gene calls are TRBV5-1 and TRBJ2-1; the match to TRBD1 covers 10 bases. The CDR3 loop spans 14 amino acids. Germline trimming cut 5 bases from V and 9 bases from J; bases unmatched to any gene: 8. Looked up from germline, CDR1 is SGHRS and CDR2 is YFSETQ. The CDR3, as DNA: TGCGCCAGCAGGACAGGACAGGGGGTCGGTGAGCAGTTCTTC. Its protein product is CASRTGQGVGEQFF.

This chain joins TRBV2 and TRBJ2-7, with 10 positions matching TRBD2. Germline assignment: CDR1 SNHLY and CDR2 FYNNEI. The ends lost 6 bases at V and 0 bases at J; junction bases unmatched: 5. The CDR3 extends over 15 amino acids. The CDR3 is CASRSLAGSSYEQYF. The CDR3 coding sequence is TGTGCCAGCAGGTCACTAGCGGGGAGCTCCTACGAGCAGTACTTC.

The gene calls are TRBV6-4 and TRBJ2-1, with 10 bases matching TRBD2. The CDR3 totals 16 residues. V lost 3 bases, J lost 7 bases, and 9 bases stayed unmatched. Germline V gives CDR1 MRHNA, CDR2 SNTAGT. CDR3 sequence (DNA): TGTGCCAGCAGTGAAGAAAGCGGGGGGGTGTCAAATGAGCAGTTCTTC. This translates into CASSEESGGVSNEQFF.

V usage is TRBV4-1 and J usage is TRBJ1-2; the D is unclear. The germline V gene has CDR1 MGHRA and CDR2 YSYEKL. Trimming stripped 4 bases from V and 0 bases from J, with 6 bases between. CDR3 size: 13 residues. This CDR3 is CASSLNSNYGYTF. For the CDR3, the DNA is TGCGCCAGCAGCCTCAATTCTAACTATGGCTACACCTTC.

This chain links TRBV18 with TRBJ2-5; D not resolved. Trimming pared 3 bases from V and 6 bases from J, leaving 17 bases between. The V gene's germline CDR1 is KGHSH and CDR2 LQKENI. The CDR3 is 15 residues long. The CDR3: CASSPAVSPRKTQYF. The CDR3 DNA is TGTGCCAGCTCACCTGCAGTTTCCCCGCGGAAGACCCAGTACTTC. Supplemented by reference TRBV18 and TRBJ2-5, the full variable domain reads NAGVMQNPRHLVRRRGQEARLRCSPMKGHSHVYWYRQLPEEGLKFMVYLQKENIIDESGMPKERFSAEFPKEGPSILRIQQVVRGDSAAYFCASSPAVSPRKTQYFGPGTRLLVL.

For the CDR3, the DNA is TGTGCCAGCAGTTACGGGGACAGGTCCGATTCACCCCTCCACTTT. Encoded protein: CASSYGDRSDSPLHF. The genes are TRBV6-5 and TRBJ1-6, with TRBD1 matching over 8 bases. This CDR3 spans 15 amino acids. V gave up 2 bases and J gave up 8 bases; unmatched junction bases: 5. CDR1 is MNHEY and CDR2 is SVGAGI in the germline V gene.

V and J are TRBV4-3 and TRBJ2-2, with D perhaps TRBD1 (6 bases). Trimming shortened V by 1 base and J by 4 bases, and 13 bases separated the two germline ends. Looked up from germline, CDR1 is LGHNA and CDR2 is YSLEER. The CDR3 contains 16 residues. CDR3 amino acids: CASSQVLGRGTGELFF. CDR3 coding DNA: TGCGCCAGCAGCCAAGTGCTCGGCAGGGGCACCGGGGAGCTGTTTTTT.

V and J are TRBV19 and TRBJ1-6, with TRBD1 identical over 7 bases. CDR1 and CDR2 (germline): LNHDA, SQIVND (reference sequence). The V and J ends lost 5 bases and 7 bases, in that order; junction bases with no gene match: 8. CDR3 length: 15 residues. CDR3 in amino acids: CASSPYRGMNSPLHF. The CDR3 coding sequence is TGTGCCAGTAGTCCCTACAGGGGAATGAATTCACCCCTCCACTTT.

The chain is built from TRBV7-2 and TRBJ2-3; D uncertain. Trimming pared 8 bases from V and 8 bases from J, leaving 11 bases between. The CDR3 is 11 residues long. Germline V gene data show CDR1 as SGHTA and CDR2 as FQGNSA. CDR3 DNA: TGTGCCAGCGCCCCCTCGGGTACGCAGTATTTT. Its protein product is CASAPSGTQYF.

V and J are TRBV18 and TRBJ2-3; D uncertain. V was pared by 3 bases and J by 0 bases, with 16 bases between. Germline CDR1 reads KGHSH; CDR2 reads LQKENI. This CDR3 has 17 residues. The CDR3 sequence: CASSPTFLTGSTDTQYF. DNA of the CDR3: TGTGCCAGCTCACCTACCTTCTTGACTGGTAGCACAGATACGCAGTATTTT.

The table lists this clone with a few counts. The gene calls are TRBV28 and TRBJ2-3; the match to TRBD2 covers 14 bases. The ends lost 7 bases at V and 2 bases at J; junction bases unmatched: 11. The CDR3 length is 18 residues. CDR1 is MDHEN, CDR2 SYDVKM, per germline. This CDR3 is CASIPGTSGSRYTDTQYF. CDR3 DNA: TGTGCCAGCATCCCCGGGACTAGCGGGAGTCGGTACACAGATACGCAGTATTTT.

V and J are TRBV24-1 and TRBJ2-3; possibly TRBD2 for D (5 bases). From germline, CDR1 is KGHDR and CDR2 SFDVKD. V was trimmed by 6 bases and J by 3 bases, leaving 6 bases between them. The CDR3 length is 12 residues. The CDR3 DNA is TGTGCCACCAGTCCGGGAACAGATACGCAGTATTTT. Its translation is CATSPGTDTQYF.

A single count supports this clone. The rearrangement uses TRBV20-1 and TRBJ1-5, with D uncertain. The CDR3 runs 13 residues. Deletions cut 3 bases from V and 3 bases from J, with 9 bases between. CDR1 is DFQATT, CDR2 SNEGSKA, per germline (reference sequence). CDR3: CSASWAANQPQHF. The CDR3, as DNA: TGCAGTGCTAGTTGGGCCGCCAATCAGCCCCAGCATTTT.

The rearrangement uses TRBV6-2 or TRBV6-3 and TRBJ2-1, with 10 bases matching TRBD2. With 2 bases clipped from V and 8 bases from J, the junction kept 6 bases outside the gene matches. CDR1 and CDR2 from the germline V gene are MNHEY and SVGEGT. This CDR3 comprises 15 residues. CDR3 DNA: TGTGCCAGCAGTTACCGGCTAGCGGGAGACCATGAGCAGTTCTTC. Translating it yields CASSYRLAGDHEQFF.

The chain uses TRBV29-1 and TRBJ1-4; D not resolved. The CDR3 covers 13 residues. V lost 4 bases and J lost 2, with 8 bases in between. Germline V gene data show CDR1 as SQVTM and CDR2 as ANQGSEA. The CDR3 region is CSVGAGTNEKLFF. The CDR3 DNA sequence: TGCAGCGTTGGGGCGGGGACTAATGAAAAACTGTTTTTT. The full variable domain, completed using reference TRBV29-1 and TRBJ1-4, is SAVISQKPSRDICQRGTSLTIQCQVDSQVTMMFWYRQQPGQSLTLIATANQGSEATYESGFVIDKFPISRPNLTFSTLTVSNMSPEDSSIYLCSVGAGTNEKLFFGSGTQLSVL.

This chain connects TRBV29-1 to TRBJ1-2; D remains unclear. Trimming took 4 bases from V and 6 from J, leaving 6 bases between them. The germline V gene encodes CDR1 SQVTM and CDR2 ANQGSEA. This CDR3 has 10 residues. The CDR3 reads CSVGPDGYTF. The CDR3 DNA is TGCAGCGTTGGTCCGGATGGCTACACCTTC.